A single sample is the source of the 4 T cell receptor beta chains below, sequenced in a study of T-cell reconstitution after alpha-beta-depleted transplantation in children. As it was prepared, the TCRbeta library received unique molecular identifiers. TCRdb reprocessed the PCR reads with MiXCR, giving one entry per CDR3 protein. This sample has 100,000 to 130,000 distinct CDR3 sequences, with 5.5% to 6.5% found just once. The sample was PBMCs, mostly from graft donor cells, taken 360 days after TCRalphabeta/CD19-depleted stem cell transplant. These receptors were obtained from a male patient aged 2-9 years who had a stem cell transplant for acute lymphoblastic leukemia, so the T cells may come from the graft donor.

This clonotype occurred a few times. One end of the junction fails to match germline, which may point to a read error. V gene TRBV30 combines with J gene TRBJ1-2; 7 bases are a match to TRBD1. The CDR3 consists of 13 residues. The V gene's germline CDR1 is GTSNPN and CDR2 SVGIG (reference sequence). The CDR3 loop reads CAWSIGTAFKPSF. Written as DNA, the CDR3 is TGTGCCTGGAGTATAGGGACAGCCTTCAAGCCCTCCTTC.

This chain uses TRBV19 with TRBJ2-5; no clear D. Germline CDR1 is LNHDA and CDR2 is SQIVND (reference sequence). V dropped 11 bases and J dropped 6 bases, with 22 bases sitting between them. CDR3 length: 14 amino acids. As DNA, the CDR3 is TGTGCCGGGCGCGGCAGGCCGTCTTTGAAGACCCAGTACTTC. Translation gives CAGRGRPSLKTQYF. Filled out from reference TRBV19 and TRBJ2-5, the complete variable domain reads DGGITQSPKYLFRKEGQNVTLSCEQNLNHDAMYWYRQDPGQGLRLIYYSQIVNDFQKGDIAEGYSVSREKKESFPLTVTSAQKNPTAFYLCAGRGRPSLKTQYFGPGTRLLVL.

The count of this clonotype is one. The chain uses TRBV18 and TRBJ2-3, with 8 bases matching TRBD1. The CDR3 sequence is 15 residues long. V was pared by 4 bases and J by 6 bases, with 9 bases of the junction left unmatched. Germline loops: CDR1 KGHSH, CDR2 LQKENI. The CDR3 region has the DNA TGTGCCAGCTCACTAGACAGGGGCCTCGCGGATACGCAGTATTTT. Amino acid sequence: CASSLDRGLADTQYF.

This clonotype was seen repeatedly, ten times or more. The rearrangement joins TRBV9 to TRBJ2-5, with a possible D match to TRBD1 (6 bases). This CDR3 comprises 15 residues. CDR1 SGDLS and CDR2 YYNGEE come from the germline V gene. Trimming removed 4 bases from V and 2 bases from J, with 15 bases in between. The CDR3 nucleotides read TGTGCCAGCAGCCAGGGGAGACTGTCTCAAGAGACCCAGTACTTC. The encoded protein is CASSQGRLSQETQYF.